Presented here are 7 T cell receptor beta chains from one specimen sequenced in a study of T cells after yellow fever vaccination. TCRdb re-derived calls from the 5' RACE reads in MiXCR, one entry per CDR3 protein. The sample has around 340,000 distinct CDR3 sequences, 8.7% seen once. Sequenced material: PBMCs, taken on the day of the first yellow fever vaccination. These receptors all stem from a man aged 18 to 30 who received the YFV17D yellow fever vaccine.

This clonotype has a count of ten or more. The CDR3: CASSFGGSGELFF. For the CDR3, the DNA is TGTGCCAGCAGCTTTGGGGGGTCCGGGGAGCTGTTTTTT. The chain couples TRBV7-2 to TRBJ2-2; tentatively, D is TRBD2 (6 bases). Germline V gene lookup returns CDR1 SGHTA and CDR2 FQGNSA. V was pared by 3 bases and J by 6 bases, with 8 bases between. CDR3 length equals 13 residues.

The chain carries TRBV11-2 and TRBJ1-1, with 10 bases that match TRBD1. V was clipped by 5 bases and J by 7 bases; unmatched bases: 4. The germline V gene encodes CDR1 SGHAT and CDR2 FQNNGV. The CDR3 loop spans 13 amino acids. The CDR3 region has the DNA TGTGCCAGCAGCGCCGGGACAGGGGTTGAAGCTTTCTTT. Translated, it gives CASSAGTGVEAFF.

The chain recombines TRBV7-9 with TRBJ2-2; 7 positions agree with TRBD1. Germline CDR1 reads SEHNR; CDR2 reads FQNEAQ (reference sequence). Losses at the gene ends were 5 bases for V and 5 bases for J; bases not matched to a gene: 11. The length of the CDR3 is 16 residues. The CDR3 coding sequence is TGTGCCAGCAGCCCCAACAGGGGAATTCCAACCGGGGAGCTGTTTTTT. It encodes CASSPNRGIPTGELFF.

V usage is TRBV6-6 and J usage is TRBJ1-5; no definite D call. The CDR3 contains 12 residues. Germline lookup yields CDR1 MNHNY and CDR2 SVGAGI (reference sequence). Between the trimmed V and J ends, which lost 0 bases and 7 bases, there was a span of 4 bases. In DNA, the CDR3 is TGTGCCAGCAGTTACTCAGACCAGCCCCAGCATTTT. As protein: CASSYSDQPQHF.

The chain recombines TRBV19 with TRBJ1-5, with D uncertain. The ends were cut back, 3 bases at V and 3 bases at J, with 9 bases in the middle. In germline, CDR1 is LNHDA, CDR2 SQIVND (reference sequence). The CDR3 runs to 14 residues. CDR3 in amino acids: CASSIERANQPQHF. Here the CDR3 DNA reads TGTGCCAGTAGTATTGAGCGGGCCAATCAGCCCCAGCATTTT.

The gene calls are TRBV10-2 and TRBJ2-1; weak D call: TRBD2 (6 bases). The CDR3 spans 15 residues. Germline V gives CDR1 WSHSY, CDR2 SAAADI. V lost 10 bases and J 9 bases, leaving 25 bases between the germline ends. The DNA for the CDR3 is TGCGCCATCCGGCGGACCGGGGGTGCCTCTCCTGAGCAGTTCTTC. This codes for CAIRRTGGASPEQFF.

A word on this clonotype: One end of the junction fails to match germline, which may point to a read error. This CDR3 reads CVSSSAGTGNTGELFF. The CDR3 DNA reads TGTGTCAGCAGCTCGGCGGGGACAGGGAACACCGGGGAGCTGTTTTTT. V is TRBV3-1 and J is TRBJ2-2; 8 bases are a match to TRBD1. Germline loops: CDR1 LGHDT, CDR2 YNNKEL (reference sequence). The CDR3 totals 16 residues.